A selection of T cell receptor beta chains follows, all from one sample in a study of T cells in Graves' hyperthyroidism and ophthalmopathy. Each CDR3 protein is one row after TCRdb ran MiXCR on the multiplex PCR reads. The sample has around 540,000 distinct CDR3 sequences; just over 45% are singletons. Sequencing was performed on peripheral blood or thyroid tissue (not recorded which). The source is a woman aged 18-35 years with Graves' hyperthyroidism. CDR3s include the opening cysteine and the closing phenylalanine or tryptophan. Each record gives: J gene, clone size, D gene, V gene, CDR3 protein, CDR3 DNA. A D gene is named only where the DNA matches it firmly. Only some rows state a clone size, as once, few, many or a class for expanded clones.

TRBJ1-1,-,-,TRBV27,CASSLSVGNTEAFF,TGTGCCAGCAGTTTATCAGTCGGTAACACTGAAGCTTTCTTT
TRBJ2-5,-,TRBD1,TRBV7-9,CASSLGTGPQYF,TGTGCCAGCAGCTTAGGGACAGGGCCCCAGTACTTC
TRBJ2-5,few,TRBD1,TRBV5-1,CASSPLDRGDQETQYF,TGCGCCAGCAGCCCATTGGACAGGGGTGATCAAGAGACCCAGTACTTC
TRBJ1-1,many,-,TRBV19,CASSIGMNTEAFF,TGTGCCAGCAGTATCGGAATGAACACTGAAGCTTTCTTT
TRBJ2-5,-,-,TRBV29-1,CSVSEETQYF,TGCAGCGTTAGCGAAGAGACCCAGTACTTC
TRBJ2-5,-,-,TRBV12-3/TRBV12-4,CASSPPSRETQYF,TGTGCCAGCAGCCCACCATCTCGGGAGACCCAGTACTTC
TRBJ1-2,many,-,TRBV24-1,CATSATSPDFNYGYTF,TGTGCCACCAGTGCCACCAGTCCGGATTTTAACTATGGCTACACCTTC
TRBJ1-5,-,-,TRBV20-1,CSASPDQNQPQHF,TGCAGTGCTAGCCCGGACCAAAATCAGCCCCAGCATTTT
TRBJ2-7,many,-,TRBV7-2,CASSLGGTYEQYF,TGTGCCAGCAGCTTAGGGGGAACCTACGAGCAGTACTTC
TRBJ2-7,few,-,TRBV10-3,CASSTGAREQYF,TGTGCCAGCAGTACGGGGGCGCGCGAGCAGTACTTC
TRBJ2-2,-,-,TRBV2,CASSEGVGF,TGTGCCAGCAGCGAAGGGGTTGGGTTT
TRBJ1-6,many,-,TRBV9,CASKSLNSPLHF,TGTGCCAGCAAGAGTCTCAATTCACCCCTCCACTTT
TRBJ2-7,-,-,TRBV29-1,CSVRQGGSDEQYF,TGCAGCGTAAGACAGGGAGGATCCGACGAGCAGTACTTC
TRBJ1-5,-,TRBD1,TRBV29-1,CSEQGASQPQHF,TGCAGCGAGCAGGGGGCGTCTCAGCCCCAGCATTTT
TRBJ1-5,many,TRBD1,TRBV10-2,CASSESRTGGAGQPQHF,TGCGCCAGCAGTGAGTCCCGGACAGGGGGTGCAGGTCAGCCCCAGCATTTT
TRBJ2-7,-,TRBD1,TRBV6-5,CASSYRGQQGEEQYF,TGTGCCAGCAGTTACCGGGGACAGCAGGGGGAAGAGCAGTACTTC
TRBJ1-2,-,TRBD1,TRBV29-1,CSPRQGDYGYTF,TGCAGCCCACGACAGGGGGACTATGGCTACACCTTC
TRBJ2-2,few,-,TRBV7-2,CASSLTNANTGELFF,TGTGCCAGCAGTTTGACGAACGCGAACACCGGGGAGCTGTTTTTT
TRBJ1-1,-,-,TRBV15,CATTTGMNTEAFF,TGTGCCACTACGACGGGGATGAACACTGAAGCTTTCTTT
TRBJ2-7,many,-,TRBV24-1,CATSDRTVPYEQYF,TGTGCCACCAGTGATCGGACAGTACCCTACGAGCAGTACTTC
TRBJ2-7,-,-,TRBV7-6,CASSAPGSSYEQYF,TGTGCCAGCAGCGCTCCGGGTAGCTCCTACGAGCAGTACTTC
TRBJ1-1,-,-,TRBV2,CASRDIRGTEAFF,TGTGCCAGCAGGGACATCAGGGGAACTGAAGCTTTCTTT
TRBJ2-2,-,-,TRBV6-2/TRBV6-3,CASSYRGAGELFF,TGTGCCAGCAGTTACAGAGGGGCCGGGGAGCTGTTTTTT
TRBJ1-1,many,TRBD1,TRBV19,CATQIEGAWYTEAFF,TGTGCCACGCAGATCGAGGGGGCATGGTACACTGAAGCTTTCTTT
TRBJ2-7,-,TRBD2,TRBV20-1,CSAPGLAGGPVDEQYF,TGCAGTGCCCCCGGACTAGCGGGAGGGCCTGTGGACGAGCAGTACTTC